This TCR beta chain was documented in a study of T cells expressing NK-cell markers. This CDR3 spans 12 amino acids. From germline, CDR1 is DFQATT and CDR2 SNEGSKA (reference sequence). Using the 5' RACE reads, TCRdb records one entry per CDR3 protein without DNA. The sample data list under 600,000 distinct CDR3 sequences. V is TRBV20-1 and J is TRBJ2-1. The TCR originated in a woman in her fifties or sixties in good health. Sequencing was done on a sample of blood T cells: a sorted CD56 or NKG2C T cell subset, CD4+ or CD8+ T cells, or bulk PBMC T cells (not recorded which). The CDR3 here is CSARDPQYEQFF.